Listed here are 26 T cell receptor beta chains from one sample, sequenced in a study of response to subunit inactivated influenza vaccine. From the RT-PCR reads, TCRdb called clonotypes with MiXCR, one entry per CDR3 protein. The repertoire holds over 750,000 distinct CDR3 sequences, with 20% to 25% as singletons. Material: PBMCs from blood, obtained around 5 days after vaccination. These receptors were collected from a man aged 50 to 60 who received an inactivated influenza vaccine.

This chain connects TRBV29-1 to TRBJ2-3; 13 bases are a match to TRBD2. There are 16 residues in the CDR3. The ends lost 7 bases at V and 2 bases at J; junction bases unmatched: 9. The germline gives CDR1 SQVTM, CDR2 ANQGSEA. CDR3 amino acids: CSAPRLAGGSTDTQYF. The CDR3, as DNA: TGCAGCGCACCGAGACTAGCGGGGGGATCCACAGATACGCAGTATTTT.

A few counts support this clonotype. The CDR3 nucleotides are TGTGCCACCAGCAGAGTTCAGGGACAGGGTAATCAGCCCCAGCATTTT. Encoded protein: CATSRVQGQGNQPQHF. The genes are TRBV15 and TRBJ1-5, with 9 bases matching TRBD1. There are 16 residues in the CDR3. Germline trimming cut 1 base from V and 4 bases from J; bases unmatched to any gene: 5. Germline V CDR1 and CDR2: LNHNV, YYDKDF (reference sequence).

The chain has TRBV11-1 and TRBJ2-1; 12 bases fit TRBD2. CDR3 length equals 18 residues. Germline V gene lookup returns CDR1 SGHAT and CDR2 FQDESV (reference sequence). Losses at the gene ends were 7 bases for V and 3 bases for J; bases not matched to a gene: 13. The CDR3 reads CASTLTSGSPFYYNEQFF. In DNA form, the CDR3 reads TGTGCCAGCACCCTGACTAGCGGGAGTCCATTCTACTACAATGAGCAGTTCTTC.

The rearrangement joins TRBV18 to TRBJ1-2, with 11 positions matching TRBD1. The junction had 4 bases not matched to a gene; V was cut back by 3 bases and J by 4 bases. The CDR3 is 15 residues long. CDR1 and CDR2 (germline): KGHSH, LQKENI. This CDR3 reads CASSPGTGGAYGYTF. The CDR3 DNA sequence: TGTGCCAGCTCACCCGGGACAGGGGGAGCCTATGGCTACACCTTC.

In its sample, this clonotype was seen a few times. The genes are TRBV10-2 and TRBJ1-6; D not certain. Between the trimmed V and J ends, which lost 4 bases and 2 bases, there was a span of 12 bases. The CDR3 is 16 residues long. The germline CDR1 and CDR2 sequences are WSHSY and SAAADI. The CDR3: CASSGREEAYNSPLHF. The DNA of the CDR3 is TGCGCCAGCAGTGGTAGGGAAGAGGCCTATAATTCACCCCTCCACTTT.

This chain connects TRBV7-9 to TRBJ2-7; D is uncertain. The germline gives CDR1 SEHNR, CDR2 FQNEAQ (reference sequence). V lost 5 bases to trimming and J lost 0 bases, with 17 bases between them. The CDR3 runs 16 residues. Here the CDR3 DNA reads TGTGCCAGCAGCCCTAGATGGGGAAACTTCTCCTACGAGCAGTACTTC. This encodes CASSPRWGNFSYEQYF. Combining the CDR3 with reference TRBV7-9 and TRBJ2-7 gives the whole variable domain DTGVSQNPRHKITKRGQNVTFRCDPISEHNRLYWYRQTLGQGPEFLTYFQNEAQLEKSRLLSDRFSAERPKGSFSTLEIQRTEQGDSAMYLCASSPRWGNFSYEQYFGPGTRLTVT.

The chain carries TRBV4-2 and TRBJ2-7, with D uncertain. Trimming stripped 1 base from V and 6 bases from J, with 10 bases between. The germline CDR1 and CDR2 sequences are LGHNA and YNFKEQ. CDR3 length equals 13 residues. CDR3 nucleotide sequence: TGTGCCAGCAGCCAAGGCTCCAACGGCGAGCAGTACTTC. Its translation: CASSQGSNGEQYF.

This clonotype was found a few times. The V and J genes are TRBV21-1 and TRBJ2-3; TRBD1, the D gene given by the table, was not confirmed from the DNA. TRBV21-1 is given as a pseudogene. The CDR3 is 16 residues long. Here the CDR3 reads CASTPGQGAPGDTQYF. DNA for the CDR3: TGTGCCAGCACCCCGGGACAGGGGGCCCCTGGAGATACGCAGTATTTT.

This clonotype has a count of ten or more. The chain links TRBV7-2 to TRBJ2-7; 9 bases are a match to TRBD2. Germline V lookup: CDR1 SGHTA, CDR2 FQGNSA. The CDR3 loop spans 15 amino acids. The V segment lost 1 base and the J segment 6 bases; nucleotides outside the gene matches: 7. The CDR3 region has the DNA TGTGCCAGCAGCTTAGGGCTAGCGGGATCCCTCGAGCAGTACTTC. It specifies CASSLGLAGSLEQYF.

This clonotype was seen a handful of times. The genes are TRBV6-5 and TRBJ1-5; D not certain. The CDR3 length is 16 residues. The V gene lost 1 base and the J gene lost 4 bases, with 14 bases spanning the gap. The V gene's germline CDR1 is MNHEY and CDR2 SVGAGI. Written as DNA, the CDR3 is TGTGCCAGCAGTTACTTAGGTCCGCGTACAAATCAGCCCCAGCATTTT. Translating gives CASSYLGPRTNQPQHF.

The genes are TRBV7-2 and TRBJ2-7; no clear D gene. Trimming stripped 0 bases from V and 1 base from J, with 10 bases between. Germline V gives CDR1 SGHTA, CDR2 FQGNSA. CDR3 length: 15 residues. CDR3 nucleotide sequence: TGTGCCAGCAGCTTAGCCTGGGCCGGTTCCTACGAGCAGTACTTC. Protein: CASSLAWAGSYEQYF.

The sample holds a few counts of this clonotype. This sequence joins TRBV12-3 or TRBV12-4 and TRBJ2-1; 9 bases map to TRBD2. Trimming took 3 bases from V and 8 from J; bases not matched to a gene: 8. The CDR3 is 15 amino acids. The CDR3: CASSFLAGEPYEQFF. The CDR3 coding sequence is TGTGCCAGCAGTTTTTTAGCGGGGGAGCCATATGAGCAGTTCTTC.

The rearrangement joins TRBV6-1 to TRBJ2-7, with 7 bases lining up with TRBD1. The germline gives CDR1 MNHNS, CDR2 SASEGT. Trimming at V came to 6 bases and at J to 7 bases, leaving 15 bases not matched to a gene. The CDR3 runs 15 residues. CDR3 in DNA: TGTGCCAGCAGCCGAGACCGACAGGGAGTCGGAGAGCAGTACTTC. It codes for CASSRDRQGVGEQYF.

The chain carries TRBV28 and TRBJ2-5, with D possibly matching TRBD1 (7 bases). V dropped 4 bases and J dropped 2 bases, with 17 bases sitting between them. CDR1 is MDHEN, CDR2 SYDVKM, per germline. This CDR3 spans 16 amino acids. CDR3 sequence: CASSSPTGRRQETQYF. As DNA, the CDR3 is TGTGCCAGCAGTTCTCCGACAGGGAGGAGGCAAGAGACCCAGTACTTC.

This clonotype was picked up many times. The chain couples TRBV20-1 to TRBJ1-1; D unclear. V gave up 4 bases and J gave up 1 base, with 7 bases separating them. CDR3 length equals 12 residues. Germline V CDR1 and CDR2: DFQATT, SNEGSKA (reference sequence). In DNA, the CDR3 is TGCAGTGCTAACAGCCCGAACACTGAAGCTTTCTTT. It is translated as CSANSPNTEAFF.

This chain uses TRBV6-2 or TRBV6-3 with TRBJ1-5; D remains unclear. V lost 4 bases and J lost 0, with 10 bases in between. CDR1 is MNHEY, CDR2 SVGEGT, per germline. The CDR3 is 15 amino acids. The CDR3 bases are TGTGCCAGCAGTTCCGCAATCAATAGCAATCAGCCCCAGCATTTT. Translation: CASSSAINSNQPQHF.

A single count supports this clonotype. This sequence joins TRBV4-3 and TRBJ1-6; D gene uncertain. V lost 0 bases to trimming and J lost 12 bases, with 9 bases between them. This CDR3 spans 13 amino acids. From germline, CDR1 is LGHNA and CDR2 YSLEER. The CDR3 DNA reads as TGCGCCAGCAGCCAAGAATGGGGTTTACCCCTCCACTTT. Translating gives CASSQEWGLPLHF.

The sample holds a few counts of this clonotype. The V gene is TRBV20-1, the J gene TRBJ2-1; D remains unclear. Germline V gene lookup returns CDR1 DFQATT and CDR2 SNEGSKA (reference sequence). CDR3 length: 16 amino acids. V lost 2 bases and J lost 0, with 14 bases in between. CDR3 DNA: TGCAGTGCTAGAACCTCTGGCTGGAGCTCCTACAATGAGCAGTTCTTC. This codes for CSARTSGWSSYNEQFF.

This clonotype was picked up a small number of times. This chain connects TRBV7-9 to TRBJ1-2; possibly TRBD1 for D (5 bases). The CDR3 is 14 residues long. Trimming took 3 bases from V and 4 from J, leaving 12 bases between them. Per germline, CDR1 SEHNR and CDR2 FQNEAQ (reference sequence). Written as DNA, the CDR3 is TGTGCCAGCAGCTTTAGTCAGGGAACCTATGGCTACACCTTC. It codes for CASSFSQGTYGYTF.

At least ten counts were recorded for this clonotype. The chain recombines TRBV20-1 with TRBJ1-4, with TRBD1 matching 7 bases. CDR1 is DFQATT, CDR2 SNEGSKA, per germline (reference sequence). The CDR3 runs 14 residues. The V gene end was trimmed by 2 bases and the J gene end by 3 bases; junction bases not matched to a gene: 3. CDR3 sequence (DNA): TGCAGTGCTAGACCAGGGGGTTCTAATGAAAAACTGTTTTTT. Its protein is CSARPGGSNEKLFF.

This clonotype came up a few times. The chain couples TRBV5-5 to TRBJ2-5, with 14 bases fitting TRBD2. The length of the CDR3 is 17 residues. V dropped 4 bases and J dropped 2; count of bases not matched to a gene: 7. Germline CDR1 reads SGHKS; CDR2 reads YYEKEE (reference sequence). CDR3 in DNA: TGTGCCAGCAGCCGCGGACTAGCGGGAGGCAAACAAGAGACCCAGTACTTC. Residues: CASSRGLAGGKQETQYF.

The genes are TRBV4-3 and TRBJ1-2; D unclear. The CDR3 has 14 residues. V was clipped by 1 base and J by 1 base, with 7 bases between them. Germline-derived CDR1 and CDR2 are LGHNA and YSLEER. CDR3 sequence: CASSQGADNYGYTF. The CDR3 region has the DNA TGCGCCAGCAGCCAAGGCGCGGATAACTATGGCTACACCTTC.

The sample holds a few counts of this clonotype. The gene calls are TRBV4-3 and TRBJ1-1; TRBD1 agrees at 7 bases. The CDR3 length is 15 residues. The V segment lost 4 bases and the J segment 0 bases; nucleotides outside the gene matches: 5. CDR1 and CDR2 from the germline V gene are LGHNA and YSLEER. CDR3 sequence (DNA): TGCGCCAGCAGCCCGGGACAGCCGATGAACACTGAAGCTTTCTTT. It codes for CASSPGQPMNTEAFF.

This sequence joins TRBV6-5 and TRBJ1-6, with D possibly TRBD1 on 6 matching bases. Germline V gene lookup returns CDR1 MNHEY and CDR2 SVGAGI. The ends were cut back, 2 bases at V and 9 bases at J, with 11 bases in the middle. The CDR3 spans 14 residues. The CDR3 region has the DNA TGTGCCAGCAGTTACGGCAGGGGAGGTTCACCCCTCCACTTT. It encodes CASSYGRGGSPLHF.

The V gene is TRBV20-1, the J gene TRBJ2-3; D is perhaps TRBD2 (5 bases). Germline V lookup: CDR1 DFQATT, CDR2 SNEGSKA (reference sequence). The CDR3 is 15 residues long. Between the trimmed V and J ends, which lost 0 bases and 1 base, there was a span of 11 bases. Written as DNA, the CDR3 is TGCAGTGCTAGAGATCCTAAGCGGCGCACAGATACGCAGTATTTT. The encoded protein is CSARDPKRRTDTQYF.

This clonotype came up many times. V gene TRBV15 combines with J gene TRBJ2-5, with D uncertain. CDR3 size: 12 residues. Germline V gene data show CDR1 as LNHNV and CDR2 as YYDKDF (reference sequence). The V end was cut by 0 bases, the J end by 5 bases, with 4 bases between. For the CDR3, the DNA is TGTGCCACCAGCAGAGATGTCGAGACCCAGTACTTC. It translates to CATSRDVETQYF.